The next 29 T cell receptor beta chains were all read from a single sample in a study of T cell changes during pregnancy in multiple sclerosis. Some clones are missing from TCRdb's copy, which holds only in-frame ones; the method was immunoSEQ multiplex PCR. The profile shows approximately 50,000 clones, 92% of them singletons. Source: CD4+ T cells from peripheral blood mononuclear cells, taken in the third trimester of pregnancy. These receptors came from a female donor with multiple sclerosis, enrolled in a pregnancy study.

The V and J genes are TRBV10-3 and TRBJ2-7; no clear D gene. There are 11 residues in the CDR3. The germline V gene encodes CDR1 ENHRY and CDR2 SYGVKD. Trimming pared 6 bases from V and 4 bases from J, leaving 7 bases between. CDR3 DNA: TGTGCCATCAGCGCAGAATACGAGCAGTACTTC. It translates to CAISAEYEQYF.

V is TRBV7-9 and J is TRBJ2-1; 9 nucleotides line up with TRBD2. Losses at the gene ends were 6 bases for V and 6 bases for J; bases not matched to a gene: 3. This CDR3 has 13 residues. CDR1 and CDR2 (germline): SEHNR, FQNEAQ (reference sequence). The CDR3 here is CASRLGLANEQFF. The DNA for the CDR3 is TGTGCCAGCAGATTGGGACTAGCCAATGAGCAGTTCTTC.

This clone has just one count. The gene calls are TRBV6-6 and TRBJ2-2, with unresolved D. The CDR3 consists of 12 residues. Germline V gene data show CDR1 as MNHNY and CDR2 as SVGAGI (reference sequence). V lost 6 bases and J 10 bases, leaving 12 bases between the germline ends. CDR3 sequence reads: CASSATSAELFF. The CDR3 nucleotides are TGTGCCAGCAGCGCTACGTCCGCGGAGCTGTTTTTT.

The V and J genes are TRBV5-6 and TRBJ1-1, with 7 bases fitting TRBD1. The CDR3 totals 14 residues. V shed 2 bases and J 7 bases; nucleotides not matched to a gene: 8. The V gene's germline CDR1 is SGHDT and CDR2 YYEEEE. CDR3 loop: CASSFTGARGEAFF. CDR3 bases: TGTGCCAGCAGCTTTACAGGGGCAAGAGGTGAAGCTTTCTTT.

V usage is TRBV13 and J usage is TRBJ2-1; 7 bases fit TRBD1. The J segment lost 0 bases and the V segment lost 6 bases, leaving 5 bases of the junction unmatched. Germline V lookup: CDR1 PRHDT, CDR2 FYEKMQ (reference sequence). The CDR3 is 15 amino acids. The CDR3 spells CASSRRQGSYNEQFF. CDR3 nucleotide sequence: TGTGCCAGCAGTCGGCGACAGGGCTCCTACAATGAGCAGTTCTTC.

The chain uses TRBV16 and TRBJ1-1; 10 bases fit TRBD1. This CDR3 region has 13 residues. Per the germline V gene, CDR1 is KGHSY and CDR2 is FQNENV. V lost 4 bases, J lost 7 bases, and 3 bases stayed unmatched. CDR3 in DNA: TGTGCCAGCAGCCGGACAGGGGGTCTTGAAGCTTTCTTT. Protein product: CASSRTGGLEAFF.

CDR3 nucleotide sequence: TGTGCCAGCAGTAGAAGACAGGGTGCCACAGATACGCAGTATTTT. It is translated as CASSRRQGATDTQYF. This sequence joins TRBV27 and TRBJ2-3, with 7 bases lining up with TRBD1. Per germline, CDR1 MNHEY and CDR2 SMNVEV (reference sequence). This CDR3 contains 15 residues. Trimming cost V 5 bases and J 2 bases; bases outside gene matches: 7.

The gene calls are TRBV19 and TRBJ2-7; 7 bases line up with TRBD2. V gave up 0 bases and J gave up 3 bases; unmatched junction bases: 5. The CDR3 runs to 15 residues. Looked up from germline, CDR1 is LNHDA and CDR2 is SQIVND (reference sequence). The DNA for the CDR3 is TGTGCCAGTAGTATAGAGGCTAGCGGTTACTACGAGCAGTACTTC. This gives the protein CASSIEASGYYEQYF. The full variable domain, with the rest looked up from reference TRBV19 and TRBJ2-7, is DGGITQSPKYLFRKEGQNVTLSCEQNLNHDAMYWYRQDPGQGLRLIYYSQIVNDFQKGDIAEGYSVSREKKESFPLTVTSAQKNPTAFYLCASSIEASGYYEQYFGPGTRLTVT.

This chain connects TRBV29-1 to TRBJ1-2, with TRBD1 as a possible D gene (6 bases). V was pared by 5 bases and J by 8 bases, with 18 bases between. This CDR3 region has 13 residues. Per the germline V gene, CDR1 is SQVTM and CDR2 is ANQGSEA. CDR3 DNA sequence: TGCAGCGTTCCCGAACAGGGCGGTGGGGGCTACACCTTC. Its translation: CSVPEQGGGGYTF.

The rearrangement links TRBV28 to TRBJ1-5; D unresolved. This CDR3 spans 14 amino acids. CDR1 MDHEN and CDR2 SYDVKM come from the germline V gene. Trimming pared 4 bases from V and 2 bases from J, leaving 9 bases between. The CDR3 spells CASSSRLGNQPQHF. CDR3 DNA: TGTGCCAGCAGTTCCCGACTTGGCAATCAGCCCCAGCATTTT.

The chain recombines TRBV28 with TRBJ2-7, with 8 nucleotides matching TRBD2. Unmatched junction bases numbered 12, after V lost 6 bases and J lost 5 bases. CDR1 and CDR2 (germline): MDHEN, SYDVKM. The CDR3 loop spans 15 amino acids. The CDR3 spells CASSQGGLAGDEQYF. As DNA, the CDR3 is TGTGCCAGCAGCCAGGGTGGGCTAGCGGGCGACGAGCAGTACTTC.

The chain carries TRBV28 and TRBJ1-2, with TRBD1 as a possible D gene (5 bases). Germline CDR1 MDHEN, CDR2 SYDVKM. The V end lost 2 bases, the J end lost 7 bases, and 14 bases lay between the germline ends. The CDR3 length is 14 residues. The CDR3 sequence: CASSLPSREVGYTF. The CDR3 bases are TGTGCCAGCAGTTTACCTTCCAGGGAAGTTGGCTACACCTTC.

The chain is built from TRBV28 and TRBJ1-2; 10 positions agree with TRBD1. The CDR3 extends over 13 amino acids. Germline V gives CDR1 MDHEN, CDR2 SYDVKM. Germline trimming cut 6 bases from V and 7 bases from J; bases unmatched to any gene: 5. CDR3 sequence reads: CASRTGTGAGYTF. DNA for the CDR3: TGTGCCAGCAGAACCGGGACAGGGGCTGGCTACACCTTC.

The gene calls are TRBV11-3 and TRBJ2-2; 7 bases are a match to TRBD1. The CDR3 covers 16 residues. CDR1 and CDR2 (germline): SGHNT, YENEEA. The V segment lost 5 bases and the J segment 0 bases; nucleotides outside the gene matches: 6. The CDR3 DNA sequence: TGTGCCAGCAGCCGGCGGACAGGCGCGAACACCGGGGAGCTGTTTTTT. This gives the protein CASSRRTGANTGELFF. Full variable domain (outside the CDR3, taken from reference TRBV11-3 and TRBJ2-2): EAGVVQSPRYKIIEKKQPVAFWCNPISGHNTLYWYLQNLGQGPELLIRYENEEAVDDSQLPKDRFSAERLKGVDSTLKIQPAELGDSAVYLCASSRRTGANTGELFFGEGSRLTVL.

V and J are TRBV6-5 and TRBJ2-7; 7 bases line up with TRBD1. The CDR3 sequence is 14 residues long. Per the germline V gene, CDR1 is MNHEY and CDR2 is SVGAGI. V trimming: 2 bases; J trimming: 10 bases; junction bases outside the gene matches: 11. In DNA form, the CDR3 reads TGTGCCAGCAGTTACAGTTTCGTGACAGGGTTTCAGTACTTC. Its translation is CASSYSFVTGFQYF.

The count of this clone is one. J is TRBJ1-2 and V is TRBV5-4, with D perhaps matching TRBD1 (5 bases). V lost 2 bases to trimming and J lost 5 bases, with 13 bases between them. Germline assignment: CDR1 SGHNT and CDR2 YYREEE (reference sequence). CDR3 length: 14 residues. The CDR3 DNA reads as TGTGCCAGCAGCTTTTCAGGGCGAGAGTATGGCTACACCTTC. Translating gives CASSFSGREYGYTF.

The chain has TRBV5-4 and TRBJ1-2, with D tentatively TRBD1 (5 bases). Germline values: CDR1 SGHNT, CDR2 YYREEE (reference sequence). V lost 1 base and J lost 4, with 11 bases in between. The CDR3 runs to 14 residues. The CDR3 nucleotides are TGTGCCAGCAGCTTGAGGGGACTGGGCTATGGCTACACCTTC. Translation: CASSLRGLGYGYTF.

The chain couples TRBV6-1 to TRBJ2-5; D might be TRBD2 (5 bases). The CDR3 length is 14 residues. Per the germline V gene, CDR1 is MNHNS and CDR2 is SASEGT. Trimming removed 0 bases at V and 5 bases at J, with 10 bases between. Written as DNA, the CDR3 is TGTGCCAGCAGTGAAGCTGAGGGCCAGGAGACCCAGTACTTC. Amino acids: CASSEAEGQETQYF.

DNA for the CDR3: TGTGCCAGCCGGGACACTAACAGAGCTTTCTTT. Protein: CASRDTNRAFF. The chain employs TRBV28 and TRBJ1-1; weak D call: TRBD1 (6 bases). Deletions cut 8 bases from V and 10 bases from J, with 14 bases between. The CDR3 consists of 11 residues. Germline V gene sequence: CDR1 MDHEN, CDR2 SYDVKM.

This chain uses TRBV2 with TRBJ2-7; possible D gene TRBD2, 6 bases. The germline V gene has CDR1 SNHLY and CDR2 FYNNEI. V was clipped by 0 bases and J by 6 bases, with 12 bases between them. The CDR3 sequence is 14 residues long. CDR3 region: CASSEARRAGEQYF. In nucleotides, the CDR3 is TGTGCCAGCAGTGAAGCCCGGAGGGCGGGCGAGCAGTACTTC.

This clone was counted once. The chain links TRBV6-6 to TRBJ2-2; D uncertain. Germline-derived CDR1 and CDR2 are MNHNY and SVGAGI (reference sequence). This CDR3 is 12 amino acids long. Deletions cut 2 bases from V and 6 bases from J, with 4 bases between. This CDR3 is CASSYVAGELFF. DNA of the CDR3: TGTGCCAGCAGTTACGTCGCCGGGGAGCTGTTTTTT.

V gene TRBV6-1 combines with J gene TRBJ1-2, with a weak D call TRBD1 (6 bases). CDR3 length: 14 residues. Germline V CDR1 and CDR2: MNHNS, SASEGT. The V end lost 6 bases, the J end lost 4 bases, and 15 bases lay between the germline ends. Written as DNA, the CDR3 is TGTGCCAGCAGCGCCCTGACAGGAAGCTATGGCTACACCTTC. This gives the protein CASSALTGSYGYTF.

This chain connects TRBV5-1 to TRBJ2-2, with TRBD1 as a possible D gene (5 bases). The CDR3 totals 15 residues. Germline CDR1 reads SGHRS; CDR2 reads YFSETQ. Between the trimmed V and J ends, which lost 0 bases and 4 bases, there was a span of 10 bases. This chain's CDR3 is CASSLEGRGTGELFF. The CDR3 region has the DNA TGCGCCAGCAGCTTGGAGGGAAGGGGCACCGGGGAGCTGTTTTTT.

The chain links TRBV6-6 to TRBJ1-3, with TRBD1 identical over 8 bases. The V and J ends lost 5 bases and 0 bases, in that order; junction bases with no gene match: 3. Germline V gives CDR1 MNHNY, CDR2 SVGAGI (reference sequence). This CDR3 has 15 amino acids. The CDR3: CASSTTGGSGNTIYF. CDR3 DNA: TGTGCCAGCAGTACCACAGGGGGCTCTGGAAACACCATATATTTT.

This chain uses TRBV5-8 with TRBJ1-2, with 7 bases identical to TRBD1. The germline CDR1 and CDR2 sequences are SGHTS and YDEGEE. CDR3 size: 14 residues. The V and J ends lost 4 bases and 4 bases, in that order; junction bases with no gene match: 7. Written as DNA, the CDR3 is TGTGCCAGCAGCGCCACGGGACAGATCTATGGCTACACCTTC. Translation gives CASSATGQIYGYTF.

The chain combines TRBV2 with TRBJ2-1; D is possibly TRBD1 (5 bases). This CDR3 spans 14 amino acids. V lost 1 base, J lost 7 bases, and 11 bases lay in between. Germline loops: CDR1 SNHLY, CDR2 FYNNEI. CDR3 sequence (DNA): TGTGCCAGCAGTGAAGGGGGCAGGCATAATGAGCAGTTCTTC. Translating gives CASSEGGRHNEQFF.

The rearrangement links TRBV5-1 to TRBJ2-2; D is ambiguous. Per the germline V gene, CDR1 is SGHRS and CDR2 is YFSETQ. The CDR3 extends over 15 amino acids. Trimming took 2 bases from V and 0 from J, leaving 8 bases between them. CDR3: CASSLQLANTGELFF. In DNA form, the CDR3 reads TGCGCCAGCAGCTTACAGCTCGCGAACACCGGGGAGCTGTTTTTT. Full variable domain (missing parts from reference TRBV5-1 and TRBJ2-2): KAGVTQTPRYLIKTRGQQVTLSCSPISGHRSVSWYQQTPGQGLQFLFEYFSETQRNKGNFPGRFSGRQFSNSRSEMNVSTLELGDSALYLCASSLQLANTGELFFGEGSRLTVL.

In its sample, this clone was seen once. The V gene is TRBV14, the J gene TRBJ1-4; TRBD1 matches at 7 bases. This CDR3 has 15 amino acids. Looked up from germline, CDR1 is SGHDN and CDR2 is FVKESK. The V and J ends lost 4 bases and 5 bases, in that order; junction bases with no gene match: 7. DNA for the CDR3: TGTGCCAGCAGCCTAAGGACAGGAGCGAATGAAAAACTGTTTTTT. Its protein is CASSLRTGANEKLFF. The full variable domain, rest sourced from reference TRBV14 and TRBJ1-4, is EAGVTQFPSHSVIEKGQTVTLRCDPISGHDNLYWYRRVMGKEIKFLLHFVKESKQDESGMPNNRFLAERTGGTYSTLKVQPAELEDSGVYFCASSLRTGANEKLFFGSGTQLSVL.

The chain employs TRBV30 and TRBJ2-3, with no clear D. CDR3 size: 13 residues. V was pared by 6 bases and J by 1 base, with 11 bases between. The germline V gene encodes CDR1 GTSNPN and CDR2 SVGIG (reference sequence). The DNA of the CDR3 is TGTGCCTGCGCAATTCAGGGCACAGATACGCAGTATTTT. This translates into CACAIQGTDTQYF.